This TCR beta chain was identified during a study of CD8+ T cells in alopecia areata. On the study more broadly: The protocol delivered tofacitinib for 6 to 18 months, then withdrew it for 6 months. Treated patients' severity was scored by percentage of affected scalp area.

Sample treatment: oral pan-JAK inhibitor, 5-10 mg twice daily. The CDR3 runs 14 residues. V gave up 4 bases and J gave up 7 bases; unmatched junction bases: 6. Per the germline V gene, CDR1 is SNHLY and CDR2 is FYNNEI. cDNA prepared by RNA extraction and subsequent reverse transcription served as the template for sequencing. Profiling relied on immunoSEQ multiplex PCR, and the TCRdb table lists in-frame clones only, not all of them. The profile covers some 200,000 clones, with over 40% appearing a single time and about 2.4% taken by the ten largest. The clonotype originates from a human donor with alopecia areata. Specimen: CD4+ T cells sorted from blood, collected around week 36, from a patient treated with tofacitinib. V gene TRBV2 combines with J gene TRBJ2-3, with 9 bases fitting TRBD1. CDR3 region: CASSVGQGGNTQYF. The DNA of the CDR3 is TGTGCCAGCAGTGTGGGACAGGGAGGGAATACGCAGTATTTT.